A selection of T cell receptor beta chains follows, all from one sample in a study of T-cell reconstitution after alpha-beta-depleted transplantation in children. Each CDR3 protein is one row after TCRdb ran MiXCR on the PCR reads. The profile shows about 610,000 distinct CDR3 sequences, about 10% of them singletons. Sequencing used PBMCs from the stem cell graft donor, obtained from the stem cell graft. These receptors were obtained from a human donor who donated a stem cell graft to a child with acute myeloid leukemia. The CDR3 runs from the conserved cysteine through the conserved F or W.

cdr3_aa,j_call,v_call
CASSFTGLSEQYF,TRBJ2-7,TRBV7-9
CASSLGLAEGGEQFF,TRBJ2-1,TRBV7-2
CSASDPGTDITDTQYF,TRBJ2-3,TRBV20-1
CSVESGGRDEQYF,TRBJ2-7,TRBV29-1
CSAEAVTANEQFF,TRBJ2-1,TRBV20-1
CASLSIAGAGELFF,TRBJ2-2,TRBV5-1
CASSVWAGTGIYEQFF,TRBJ2-1,TRBV7-9
CASRVGTNTEAFF,TRBJ1-1,TRBV12-3/TRBV12-4
CSVETLAGGWEQYF,TRBJ2-7,TRBV29-1
CASSPLATPVDEQYF,TRBJ2-7,TRBV14
CASSLRLEKDWQFF,TRBJ2-1,TRBV5-1
CASSLGLAPQETQYF,TRBJ2-5,TRBV7-9
CSARDIAGSWEQYF,TRBJ2-7,TRBV20-1
CASSYETGRLGNEQFF,TRBJ2-1,TRBV5-1
CSAITGTGNNEQFF,TRBJ2-1,TRBV20-1
CSVAVTGGRLMNTEAFF,TRBJ1-1,TRBV29-1
CASSQYNLAGVVGGANVLTF,TRBJ2-6,TRBV4-3
CASSADLYNEQFF,TRBJ2-1,TRBV7-8
CSVGNPIYNEQFF,TRBJ2-1,TRBV29-1
CATSRDRTIHNEQFF,TRBJ2-1,TRBV15
CASSFGGRVEQFF,TRBJ2-1,TRBV6-2/TRBV6-3
CASSRLTGASYEQYF,TRBJ2-7,TRBV16
CASSPPGLAGVTEQYF,TRBJ2-7,TRBV16
CSARVDVNPYEQYF,TRBJ2-7,TRBV20-1
CASSLRDRVLSGANVLTF,TRBJ2-6,TRBV7-8
CASSSQLLRQAGDTEAFF,TRBJ1-1,TRBV5-6
CASSPRGLTDTQYF,TRBJ2-3,TRBV18
CATNAAVSGANVLTF,TRBJ2-6,TRBV15
CASSPLRGATNEKLFF,TRBJ1-4,TRBV18
CSARDPPLAGGIYEQYF,TRBJ2-7,TRBV20-1
CASSLGAGPYNEQFF,TRBJ2-1,TRBV5-1
CASSVNGDTEAFF,TRBJ1-1,TRBV19
CASSLRDSYGYTF,TRBJ1-2,TRBV5-1
CSARDGNSYNEQFF,TRBJ2-1,TRBV20-1
CASSDQGKGGVAKNIQYF,TRBJ2-4,TRBV11-2
CASSLTKGLAGGQSYNEQFF,TRBJ2-1,TRBV25-1
CASLRGQGSPEAFF,TRBJ1-1,TRBV12-3/TRBV12-4
CASSISNYNEQFF,TRBJ2-1,TRBV6-1
CASSQDRQITGELFF,TRBJ2-2,TRBV3-1
CASSLTRQLYEQYF,TRBJ2-7,TRBV28
CASSLRDRGLSVSF,TRBJ2-7,TRBV12-3/TRBV12-4
CASSYLLTADSPLHF,TRBJ1-6,TRBV6-5
CASSSSSYEQYF,TRBJ2-7,TRBV5-1
CASRLVGNQPQHF,TRBJ1-5,TRBV12-3/TRBV12-4
CASSQERGGDEQFF,TRBJ2-1,TRBV4-1
CASSPDRGQGYGYTF,TRBJ1-2,TRBV18
CSVRTSFIEQFF,TRBJ2-1,TRBV29-1